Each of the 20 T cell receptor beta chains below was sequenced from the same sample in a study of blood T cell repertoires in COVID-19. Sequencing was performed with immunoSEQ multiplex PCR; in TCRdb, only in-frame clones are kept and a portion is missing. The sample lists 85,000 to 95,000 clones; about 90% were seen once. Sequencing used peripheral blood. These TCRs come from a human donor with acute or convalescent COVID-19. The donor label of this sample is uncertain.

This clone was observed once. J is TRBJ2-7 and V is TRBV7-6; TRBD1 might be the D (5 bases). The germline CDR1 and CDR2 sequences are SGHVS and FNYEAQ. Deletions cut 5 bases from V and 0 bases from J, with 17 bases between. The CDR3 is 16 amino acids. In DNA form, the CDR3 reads TGTGCCAGCAGCGCTGGGCAGGGCCTTAGCTCCTACGAGCAGTACTTC. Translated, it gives CASSAGQGLSSYEQYF.

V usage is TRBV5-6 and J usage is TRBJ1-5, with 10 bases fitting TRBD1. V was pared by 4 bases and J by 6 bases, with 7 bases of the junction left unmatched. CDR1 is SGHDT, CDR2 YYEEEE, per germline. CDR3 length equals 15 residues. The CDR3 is CASSPRQGAVQPQHF. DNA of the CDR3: TGTGCCAGCAGCCCGCGACAGGGGGCTGTTCAGCCCCAGCATTTT. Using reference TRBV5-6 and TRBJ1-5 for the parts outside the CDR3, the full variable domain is DAGVTQSPTHLIKTRGQQVTLRCSPKSGHDTVSWYQQALGQGPQFIFQYYEEEERQRGNFPDRFSGHQFPNYSSELNVNALLLGDSALYLCASSPRQGAVQPQHFGDGTRLSIL.

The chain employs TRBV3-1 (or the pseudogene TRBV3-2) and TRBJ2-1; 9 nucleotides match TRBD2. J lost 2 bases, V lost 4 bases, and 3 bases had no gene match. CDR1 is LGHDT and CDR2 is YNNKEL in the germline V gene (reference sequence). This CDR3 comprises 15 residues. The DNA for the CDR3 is TGTGCCAGCAGCCCCGGGACTAGCACCTACAATGAGCAGTTCTTC. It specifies CASSPGTSTYNEQFF.

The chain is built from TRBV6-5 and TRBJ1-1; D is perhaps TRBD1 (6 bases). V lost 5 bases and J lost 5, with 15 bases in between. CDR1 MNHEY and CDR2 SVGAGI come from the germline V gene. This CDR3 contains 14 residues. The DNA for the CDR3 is TGTGCCAGCAGTATTAGGGGGTTCAGAACTGAAGCTTTCTTT. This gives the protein CASSIRGFRTEAFF.

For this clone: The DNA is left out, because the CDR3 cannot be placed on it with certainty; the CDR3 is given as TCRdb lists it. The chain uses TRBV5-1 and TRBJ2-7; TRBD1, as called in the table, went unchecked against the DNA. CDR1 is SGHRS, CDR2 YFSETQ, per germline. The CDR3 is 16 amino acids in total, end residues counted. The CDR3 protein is CASSSGPATGTPEQYF.

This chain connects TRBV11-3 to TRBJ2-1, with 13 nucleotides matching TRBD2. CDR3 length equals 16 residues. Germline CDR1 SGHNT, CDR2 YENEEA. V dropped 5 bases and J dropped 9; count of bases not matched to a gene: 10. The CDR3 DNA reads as TGTGCCAGCAGCGTGACAACTAGCGGGGGGGCGGGTGAGCAGTTCTTC. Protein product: CASSVTTSGGAGEQFF.

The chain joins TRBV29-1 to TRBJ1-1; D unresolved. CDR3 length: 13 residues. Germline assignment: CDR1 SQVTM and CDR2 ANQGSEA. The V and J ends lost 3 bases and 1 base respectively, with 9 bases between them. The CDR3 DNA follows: TGCAGCGTTGAGCTCGGAGGGAACACTGAAGCTTTCTTT. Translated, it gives CSVELGGNTEAFF.

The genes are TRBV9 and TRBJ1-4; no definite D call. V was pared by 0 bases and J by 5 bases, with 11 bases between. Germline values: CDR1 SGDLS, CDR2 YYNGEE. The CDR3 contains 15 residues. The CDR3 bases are TGTGCCAGCAGCGTAGTCGGCAGCGACAATGAAAAACTGTTTTTT. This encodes CASSVVGSDNEKLFF. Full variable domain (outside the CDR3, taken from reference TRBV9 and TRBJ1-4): DSGVTQTPKHLITATGQRVTLRCSPRSGDLSVYWYQQSLDQGLQFLIQYYNGEERAKGNILERFSAQQFPDLHSELNLSSLELGDSALYFCASSVVGSDNEKLFFGSGTQLSVL.

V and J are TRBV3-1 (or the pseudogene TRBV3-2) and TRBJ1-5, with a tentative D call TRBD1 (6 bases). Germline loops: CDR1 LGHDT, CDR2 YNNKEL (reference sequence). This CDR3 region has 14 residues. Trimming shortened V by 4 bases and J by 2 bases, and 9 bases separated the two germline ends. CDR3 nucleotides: TGTGCCAGCAGCCTGACAGGCCGCAATCAGCCCCAGCATTTT. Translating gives CASSLTGRNQPQHF.

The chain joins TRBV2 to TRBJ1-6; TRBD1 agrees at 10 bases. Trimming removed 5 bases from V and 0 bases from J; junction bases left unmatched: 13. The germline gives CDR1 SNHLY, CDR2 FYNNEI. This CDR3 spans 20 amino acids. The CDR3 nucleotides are TGTGCCAGCAGTCTCCGCGCCGGGACAGGGGTAACCTCCTATAATTCACCCCTCCACTTT. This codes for CASSLRAGTGVTSYNSPLHF. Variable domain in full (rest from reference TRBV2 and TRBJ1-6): EPEVTQTPSHQVTQMGQEVILRCVPISNHLYFYWYRQILGQKVEFLVSFYNNEISEKSEIFDDQFSVERPDGSNFTLKIRSTKLEDSAMYFCASSLRAGTGVTSYNSPLHFGNGTRLTVT.

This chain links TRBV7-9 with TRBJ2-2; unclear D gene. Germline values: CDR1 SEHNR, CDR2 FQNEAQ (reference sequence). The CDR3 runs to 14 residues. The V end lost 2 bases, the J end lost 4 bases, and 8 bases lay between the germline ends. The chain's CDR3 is CASSLHGSTGELFF. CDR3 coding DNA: TGTGCCAGCAGCTTACACGGTTCCACCGGGGAGCTGTTTTTT.

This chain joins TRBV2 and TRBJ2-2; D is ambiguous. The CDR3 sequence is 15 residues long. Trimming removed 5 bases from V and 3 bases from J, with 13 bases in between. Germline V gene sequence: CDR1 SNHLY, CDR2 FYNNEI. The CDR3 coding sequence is TGTGCCAGCAGTCCCCTGACTCCTTACACCGGGGAGCTGTTTTTT. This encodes CASSPLTPYTGELFF.

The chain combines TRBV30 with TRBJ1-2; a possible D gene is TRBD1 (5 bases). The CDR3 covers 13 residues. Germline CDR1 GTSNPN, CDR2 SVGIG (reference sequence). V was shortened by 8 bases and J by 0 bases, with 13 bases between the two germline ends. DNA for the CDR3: TGTGCCCAGGGTAAACCAGCTAACTATGGCTACACCTTC. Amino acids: CAQGKPANYGYTF.

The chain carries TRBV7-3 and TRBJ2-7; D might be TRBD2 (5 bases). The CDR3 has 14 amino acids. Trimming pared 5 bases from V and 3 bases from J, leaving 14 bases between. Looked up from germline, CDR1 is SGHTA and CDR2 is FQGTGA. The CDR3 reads CASSLEGNFYEQYF. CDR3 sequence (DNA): TGTGCCAGCAGCCTCGAGGGCAACTTCTACGAGCAGTACTTC. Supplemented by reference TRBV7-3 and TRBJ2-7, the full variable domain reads GAGVSQTPSNKVTEKGKYVELRCDPISGHTALYWYRQSLGQGPEFLIYFQGTGAADDSGLPNDRFFAVRPEGSVSTLKIQRTERGDSAVYLCASSLEGNFYEQYFGPGTRLTVT.

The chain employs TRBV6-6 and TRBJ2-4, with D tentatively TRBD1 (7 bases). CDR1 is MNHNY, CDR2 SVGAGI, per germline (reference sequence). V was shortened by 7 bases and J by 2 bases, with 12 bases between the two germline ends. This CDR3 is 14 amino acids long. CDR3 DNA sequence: TGTGCCAGCAAAGACAGGGACTCCAAAAACATTCAGTACTTC. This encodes CASKDRDSKNIQYF.

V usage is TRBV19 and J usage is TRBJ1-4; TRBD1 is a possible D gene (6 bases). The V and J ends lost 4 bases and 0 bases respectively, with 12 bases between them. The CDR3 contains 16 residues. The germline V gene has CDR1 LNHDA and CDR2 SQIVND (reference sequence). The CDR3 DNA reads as TGTGCCAGTAGTAGACAGGCCGTTGCAACTAATGAAAAACTGTTTTTT. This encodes CASSRQAVATNEKLFF.

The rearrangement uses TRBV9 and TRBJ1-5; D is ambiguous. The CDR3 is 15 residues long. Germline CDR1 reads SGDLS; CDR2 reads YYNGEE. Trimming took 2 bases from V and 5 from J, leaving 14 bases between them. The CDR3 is CASSVEPGDDQPQHF. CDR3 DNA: TGTGCCAGCAGCGTCGAGCCGGGTGACGATCAGCCCCAGCATTTT.

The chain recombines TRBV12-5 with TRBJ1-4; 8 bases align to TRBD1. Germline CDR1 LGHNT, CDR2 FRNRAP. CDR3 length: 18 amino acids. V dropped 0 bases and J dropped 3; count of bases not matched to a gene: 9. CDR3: CASGLVPGQGKANEKLFF. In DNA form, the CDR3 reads TGTGCTAGTGGTTTGGTACCTGGACAGGGCAAGGCTAATGAAAAACTGTTTTTT.

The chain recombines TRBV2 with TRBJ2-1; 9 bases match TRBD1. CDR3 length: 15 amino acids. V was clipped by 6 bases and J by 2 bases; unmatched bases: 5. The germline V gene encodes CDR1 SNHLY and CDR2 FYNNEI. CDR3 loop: CASSGQGSPYNEQFF. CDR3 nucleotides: TGTGCCAGCAGCGGACAGGGGAGCCCCTACAATGAGCAGTTCTTC.

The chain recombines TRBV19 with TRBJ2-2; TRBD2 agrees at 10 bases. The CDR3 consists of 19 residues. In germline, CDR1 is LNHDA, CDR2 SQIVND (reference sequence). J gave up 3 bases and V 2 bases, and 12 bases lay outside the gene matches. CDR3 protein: CASSISGGRLAGDTGELFF. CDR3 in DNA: TGTGCCAGTAGTATAAGTGGGGGGCGCCTAGCGGGGGACACCGGGGAGCTGTTTTTT.